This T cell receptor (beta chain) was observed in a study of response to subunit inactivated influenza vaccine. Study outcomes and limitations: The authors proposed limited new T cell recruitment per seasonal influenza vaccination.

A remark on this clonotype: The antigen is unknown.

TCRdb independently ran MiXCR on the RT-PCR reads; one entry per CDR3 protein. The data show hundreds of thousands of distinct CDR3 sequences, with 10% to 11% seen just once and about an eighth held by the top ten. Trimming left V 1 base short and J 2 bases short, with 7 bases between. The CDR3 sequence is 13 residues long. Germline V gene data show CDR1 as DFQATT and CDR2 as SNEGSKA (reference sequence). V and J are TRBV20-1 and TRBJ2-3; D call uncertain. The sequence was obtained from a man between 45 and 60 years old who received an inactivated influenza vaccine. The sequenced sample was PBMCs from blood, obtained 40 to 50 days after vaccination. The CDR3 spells CSARVGFTDTQYF. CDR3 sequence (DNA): TGCAGTGCTAGAGTGGGGTTCACAGATACGCAGTATTTT.